The sequence of this T cell receptor beta chain was determined in a study of blood T cell repertoires in COVID-19 (dated by TCRdb to between 2020 and 2021). General notes on the study: Samples from collaborators originated in the United States, Italy and Spain and spanned both the acute and convalescent phases of COVID-19. The prospective study material was composed of cDNA or gDNA derived from T cells, B-cell-depleted T cells, or PBMCs. Subjects who had been exposed to COVID-19, were actively infected with it, or had recovered from it provided the deeply sampled blood TCRbeta repertoires that made up the dataset. HLA class I and class II types, where available, came from metadata supplied by the sample provider rather than from assay-based typing. The samples were drawn from the first 160 participants of the ongoing ImmuneRACE study and from 1,254 subjects provided by 6 global collaborators. The sample metadata nearly always contained a de-identified subject ID, COVID-19 status, age in years and sex. A freely available public database, intended as a resource for researchers studying the immune response to SARS-CoV-2, is where the repertoires were released.

TCRbeta CDR3 regions were amplified from genomic DNA using the immunoSEQ Assay, a bias-controlled multiplex PCR. The study's processing was this. The number of nucleated cells in each sample was estimated from the amplification of reference gene primers within the assay. To quantify the absolute abundance of each unique TCRbeta CDR3 rearrangement, sequence reads were collapsed and filtered. For each sample, productive Simpson clonality was calculated as the square root of Simpson's diversity index across productive rearrangements. TCRdb holds this immuneACCESS table with in-frame rearrangements only. Some clones are missing; in checked studies, unresolved V genes explain under half, and the rest has no known cause. V, J and clone size derive from that table, while D and trimming were established from the DNA sequence. Across this sample there are under 200,000 clones, with roughly 85% seen only once. The ten largest account for 18% of the sample.

Participants in the prospective study were aged roughly 18 to 95 years, lived in about two dozen United States geographic areas, and enrolled through a virtual design. To assign participants to cohorts, the prospective study relied on clinical history that participants themselves reported in a screening survey and a study questionnaire. ImmuneRACE Cohort 3 recovered participants were defined by two consecutive negative NP/OP PCR tests, healthcare professional clearance, or symptom resolution. In the prospective study, mobile phlebotomists collected whole blood, serum and a nasopharyngeal or oropharyngeal swab from each participant. Participants in the prospective study had the option to provide additional blood draws and questionnaires over a roughly 2-month period. Before DNA extraction, blood samples from the prospective study were shipped at room temperature or frozen. As for this clone: The antigen it recognizes is unknown. The record has no base qualities; no much larger clone is one base away.

What the study reported, not specific to this receptor: The amount of clinical and demographic metadata varied by source and participant and was provided uncurated.

The germline V gene gives CDR1 as SGHTS and CDR2 as YDEGEE. From its cysteine to its phenylalanine, the CDR3 spans 15 amino acids. Just the 45-base CDR3 DNA is kept, in frame starting at base 1. V lost 0 bases and J lost 1 base, and the count of bases not matched to a germline gene is 1. The V gene is TRBV5-8 and the J gene is TRBJ1-5; TRBD1 fits 7 bases in the junction. This sequence was found in a man in his sixties who had recovered from COVID-19. Sequencing was done on a sample of PBMCs or T cells enriched from blood (not recorded which). The base sequence is TGTGCCAGCAGCTTGGAGGGGGCGAGCAATCAGCCCCAGCATTTT. It is translated as CASSLEGASNQPQHF.